A single sample is the source of the 2 T cell receptor beta chains below, sequenced in a study of beta chain features in type 1 diabetes. Reverse transcribing all isolated RNA meant expressed TCRB transcripts were sequenced. Measured with immunoSEQ multiplex PCR; TCRdb has only the in-frame clones, and not every one. The data show 310,000 or so clones, with under 8.5% seen just once and 0.44% held by the top ten. Input material: central memory CD4+ T cells from blood. The receptors were sampled from a young woman in good health.

In nucleotides, the CDR3 is TGTGCCAGCTCCCCGGAGCAAGGGGGCGGGAGAGGCTACACCTTC. This encodes CASSPEQGGGRGYTF. The genes are TRBV18 and TRBJ1-2, with 7 positions matching TRBD1. Germline CDR1 and CDR2: KGHSH and LQKENI. CDR3 length: 15 residues. V gave up 6 bases and J gave up 8 bases; unmatched junction bases: 15.

V is TRBV10-3 and J is TRBJ2-1, with 12 positions matching TRBD2. The CDR3 spans 15 residues. The germline V gene encodes CDR1 ENHRY and CDR2 SYGVKD. J lost 7 bases, V lost 6 bases, and 7 bases had no gene match. The CDR3 DNA follows: TGTGCCATCAGGGATCTAGCGGGAGGGTTGAATGAGCAGTTCTTC. This gives the protein CAIRDLAGGLNEQFF.